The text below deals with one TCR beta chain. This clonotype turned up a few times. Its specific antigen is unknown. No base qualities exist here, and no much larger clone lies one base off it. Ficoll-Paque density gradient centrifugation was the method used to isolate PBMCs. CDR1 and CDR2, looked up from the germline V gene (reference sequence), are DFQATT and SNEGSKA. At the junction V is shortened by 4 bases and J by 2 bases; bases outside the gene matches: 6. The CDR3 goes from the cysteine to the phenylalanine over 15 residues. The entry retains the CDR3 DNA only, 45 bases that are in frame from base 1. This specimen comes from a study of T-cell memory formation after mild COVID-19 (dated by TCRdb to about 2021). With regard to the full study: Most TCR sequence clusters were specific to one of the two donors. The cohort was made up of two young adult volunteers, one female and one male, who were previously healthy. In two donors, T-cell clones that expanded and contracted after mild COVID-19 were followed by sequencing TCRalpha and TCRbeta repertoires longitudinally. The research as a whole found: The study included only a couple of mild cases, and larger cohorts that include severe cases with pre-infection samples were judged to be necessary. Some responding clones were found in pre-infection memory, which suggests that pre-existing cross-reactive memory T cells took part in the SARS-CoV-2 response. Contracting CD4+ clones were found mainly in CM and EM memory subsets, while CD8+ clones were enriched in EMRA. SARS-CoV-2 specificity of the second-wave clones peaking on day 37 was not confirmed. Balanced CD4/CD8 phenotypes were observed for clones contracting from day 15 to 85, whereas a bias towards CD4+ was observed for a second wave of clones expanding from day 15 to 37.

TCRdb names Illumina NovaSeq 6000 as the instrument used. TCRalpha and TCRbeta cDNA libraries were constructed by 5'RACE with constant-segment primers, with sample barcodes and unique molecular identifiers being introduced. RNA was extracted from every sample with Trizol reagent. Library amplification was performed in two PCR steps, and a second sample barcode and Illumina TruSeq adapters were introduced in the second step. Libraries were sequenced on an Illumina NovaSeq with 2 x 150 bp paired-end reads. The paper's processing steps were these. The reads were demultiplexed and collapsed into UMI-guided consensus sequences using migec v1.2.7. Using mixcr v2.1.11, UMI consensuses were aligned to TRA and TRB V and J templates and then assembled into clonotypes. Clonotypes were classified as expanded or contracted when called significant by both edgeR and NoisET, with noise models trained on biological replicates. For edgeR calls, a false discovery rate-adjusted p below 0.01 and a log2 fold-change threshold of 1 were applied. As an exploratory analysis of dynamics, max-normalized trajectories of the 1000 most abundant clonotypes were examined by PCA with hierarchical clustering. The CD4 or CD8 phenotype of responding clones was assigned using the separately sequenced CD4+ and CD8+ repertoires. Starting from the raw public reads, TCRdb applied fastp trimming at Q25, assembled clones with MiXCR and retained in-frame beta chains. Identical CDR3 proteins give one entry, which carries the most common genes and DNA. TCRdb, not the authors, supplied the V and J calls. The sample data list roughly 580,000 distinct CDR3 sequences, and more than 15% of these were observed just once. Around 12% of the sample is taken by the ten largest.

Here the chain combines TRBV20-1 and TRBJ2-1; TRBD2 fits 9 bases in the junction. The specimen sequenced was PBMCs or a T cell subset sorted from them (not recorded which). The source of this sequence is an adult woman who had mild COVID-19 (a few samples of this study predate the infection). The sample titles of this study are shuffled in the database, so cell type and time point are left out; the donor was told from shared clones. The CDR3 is CSAIIAGEPYNEQFF. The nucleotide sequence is TGCAGTGCTATTATAGCGGGAGAACCCTACAATGAGCAGTTCTTC.